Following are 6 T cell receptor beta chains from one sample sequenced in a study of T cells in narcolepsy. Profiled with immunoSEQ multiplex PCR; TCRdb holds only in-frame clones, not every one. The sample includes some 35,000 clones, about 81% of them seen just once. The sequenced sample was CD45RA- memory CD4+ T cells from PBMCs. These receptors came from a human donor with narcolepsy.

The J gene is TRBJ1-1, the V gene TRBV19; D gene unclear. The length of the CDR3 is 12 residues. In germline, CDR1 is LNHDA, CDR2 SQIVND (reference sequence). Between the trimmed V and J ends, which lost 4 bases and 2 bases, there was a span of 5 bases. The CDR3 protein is CASSNINTEAFF. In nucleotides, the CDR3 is TGTGCCAGTAGTAACATAAACACTGAAGCTTTCTTT.

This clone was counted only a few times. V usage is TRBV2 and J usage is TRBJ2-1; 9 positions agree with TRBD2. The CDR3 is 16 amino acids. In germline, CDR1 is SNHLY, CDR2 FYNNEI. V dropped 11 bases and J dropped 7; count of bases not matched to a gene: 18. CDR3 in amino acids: CAGSSGKIRWENEQFF. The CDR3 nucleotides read TGTGCCGGATCTAGCGGGAAAATAAGGTGGGAGAATGAGCAGTTCTTC.

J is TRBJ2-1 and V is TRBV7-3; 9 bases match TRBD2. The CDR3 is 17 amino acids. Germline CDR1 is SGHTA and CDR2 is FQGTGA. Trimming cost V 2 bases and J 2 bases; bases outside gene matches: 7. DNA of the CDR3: TGTGCCAGCAGCTTACAAAGCGGGGGGCCCCCCTACAATGAGCAGTTCTTC. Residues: CASSLQSGGPPYNEQFF.

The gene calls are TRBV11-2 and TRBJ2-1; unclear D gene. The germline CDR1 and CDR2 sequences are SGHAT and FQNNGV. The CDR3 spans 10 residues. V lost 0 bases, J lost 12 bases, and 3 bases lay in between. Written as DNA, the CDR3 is TGTGCCAGCAGCTTAGAGATGCAGTTCTTC. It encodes CASSLEMQFF.

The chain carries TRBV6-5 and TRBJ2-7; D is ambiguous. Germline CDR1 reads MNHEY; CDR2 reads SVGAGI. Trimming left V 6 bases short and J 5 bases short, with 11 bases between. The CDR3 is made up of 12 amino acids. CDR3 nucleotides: TGTGCCAGCAGCCCTATTGGCGACGAGCAGTACTTC. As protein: CASSPIGDEQYF.

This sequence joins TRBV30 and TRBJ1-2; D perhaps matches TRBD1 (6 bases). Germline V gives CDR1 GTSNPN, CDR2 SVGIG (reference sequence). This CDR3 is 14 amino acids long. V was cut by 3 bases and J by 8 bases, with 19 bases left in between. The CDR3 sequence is CAWSVLTGGGGYTF. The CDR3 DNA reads TGTGCCTGGAGCGTACTCACGGGGGGCGGCGGCTACACCTTC.